The sequence of this T cell receptor (beta chain) was determined in a study of T cells in Graves' hyperthyroidism and ophthalmopathy. This clonotype was counted ten times or more. Its specificity is unknown. The CDR3 covers 13 residues. The germline V gene has CDR1 SGHRS and CDR2 YFSETQ. Trimming cost V 10 bases and J 4 bases, with 15 bases left between them. Absent ophthalmopathy progression within 18 months defined stable Graves' hyperthyroidism. The TCR beta CDR3 regions underwent amplification using RNA transcripts as the source. Researchers ran a first-round RT-PCR on the TCR CDR3 using the HTBI primer set. TCRdb fed the multiplex PCR reads into MiXCR, producing one record per CDR3 protein. The data show around 300,000 distinct CDR3 sequences, with roughly 15% seen just once and less than 8% held by the top ten. Study-wide results and caveats: Ophthalmopathy, which appeared later, was predicted by the model a median about 6 months before onset.

Sequencing was carried out using blood. This rearrangement joins TRBV5-1 to TRBJ2-1, with no clear D. This TCR derives from a woman aged 40-49 years with Graves' hyperthyroidism. The CDR3 DNA is TGCGCCTGTCAACGGGCTGCTTACAATGAGCAGTTCTTC. Amino acids: CACQRAAYNEQFF.